Detailed here is one T cell receptor beta chain. No antigen is known for it. No base-level quality is on record; no much larger clone is a single base apart. This record belongs to a study of blood T cell repertoires in COVID-19 (dated by TCRdb to 2019 to 2021). Background for the entire study: Samples covering the acute and convalescent phases of COVID-19 were provided by collaborators in the United States, Italy and Spain. The material from the prospective study consisted of cDNA or gDNA derived from T cells, B-cell-depleted T cells, or PBMCs. Deeply sampled blood TCRbeta repertoires from subjects exposed to, actively infected with, or recovered from COVID-19 were included in the dataset. The repertoires were released in a freely available public database intended as a resource for research on the immune response to SARS-CoV-2. The samples were drawn from two sources: the first 160 participants of the ongoing ImmuneRACE study, and fewer than 1,500 subjects contributed by 6 global collaborators. The sample metadata nearly always contained a de-identified subject ID, COVID-19 status, age in years and sex. Where available, HLA class I and class II types were obtained from metadata supplied by the sample provider rather than from assay-based typing. Summary of the overall study and its limitations: The quantity of clinical and demographic metadata differed by source and by participant and was supplied without curation.

TCRbeta CDR3 regions were amplified from genomic DNA using the immunoSEQ Assay, a bias-controlled multiplex PCR. For the original study's pipeline: The number of nucleated cells in each sample was estimated by amplification of reference gene primers within the assay. To quantify the absolute abundance of each unique TCRbeta CDR3 rearrangement, sequence reads were collapsed and filtered. For each sample, productive Simpson clonality was calculated as the square root of Simpson's diversity index across productive rearrangements. The table comes from immuneACCESS by way of TCRdb, which keeps in-frame sequences with V and J called. Part of the clones is missing from these tables; in studies checked, under half for an unresolved V gene and the rest for unknown reasons. V and J calls and clone size are given by that table; D and trimming were obtained from the DNA. The sample table records more than 300,000 clones; approximately 90% of these occur just once. The ten biggest clones cover less than 3.5% of the sample.

The junction carries 15 bases between V and J, which are trimmed by 8 bases and 7 bases respectively. Looking up the germline V gene (reference sequence) yields CDR1 MNHEY and CDR2 SMNVEV. Counted from cysteine to phenylalanine, this CDR3 has 13 amino acids. The DNA shown is the 39-base CDR3, in frame from base 1. Samples from volunteer blood donors who had recovered from COVID-19 were contributed by a second Seattle source. Whole blood was collected in K2EDTA tubes by collaborating institutions according to the institutions' own protocols. For TCRbeta analysis, collaborators shipped samples in one of three forms: frozen whole blood, isolated PBMCs, or DNA extracted from either of those sample types.

The receptor was derived from a woman younger than 35 who had recovered from COVID-19. This chain is built from TRBV27 and TRBJ2-1; TRBD2 might be the D gene, on 6 matching bases. The sample taken for sequencing was peripheral blood. Here is the DNA: TGTGCCAGCGCAGACCCGGGGAGGAATGAGCAGTTCTTC. Its product reads: CASADPGRNEQFF.